This entry concerns a single T cell receptor (beta chain). The V and J ends lost 6 bases and 8 bases, in that order; junction bases with no gene match: 3. This CDR3 contains 11 residues. The germline V gene encodes CDR1 MNHEY and CDR2 SVGAGI. The entry originates in a study of blood T cell repertoires in COVID-19. As originally analysed: Amplification of reference gene primers provided the estimated nucleated cell counts. The assay was immunoSEQ multiplex PCR, and TCRdb's table has in-frame clones only and misses some. The DNA gave D and trimming, while V, J and clone size come from that table. The sample lists about 75,000 clones, less than 85% occurring once.

The source is an elderly woman with active or convalescent COVID-19. Material for sequencing was peripheral blood. The chain has TRBV6-5 and TRBJ2-7; 8 bases fit TRBD2. CDR3 nucleotides: TGTGCCAGCAGGCGGGGGGAAAAGCAGTACTTC. It specifies CASRRGEKQYF.